This TCR beta chain was sequenced during a study of metastatic and nonmetastatic thyroid tumors. At the level of the study: Both malignant and benign thyroid patients supplied peripheral blood and tumor or nodule tissue samples, across which the repertoires of these patients were then compared. General observations from the study: Significantly greater TCR beta diversity was reportedly found in malignant thyroid tumors than in benign nodules (in blood and tumor).

In its sample, this clone ranks as medium-sized (0.01 to 0.1%). Its cognate antigen is unknown. No treatment of any kind had been given to any patient before thyroid surgery. V dropped 6 bases and J dropped 7 bases, with 13 bases sitting between them. Germline V gene lookup returns CDR1 MNHNS and CDR2 SASEGT. This CDR3 contains 14 residues. Using MiXCR, TCRdb re-called clones from the PCR reads. The data show tens of thousands of clones, 20% to 25% seen once. Material for sequencing was blood. The chain combines TRBV6-1 with TRBJ1-6, with a tentative D call TRBD1 (6 bases). The origin of this receptor is a female donor with papillary thyroid cancer or a benign thyroid nodule (not recorded which). Some clones in this sample may be carry-over from other donors' samples. The CDR3 bases are TGTGCCAGCAGAAGGACAGCACAAAATTCACCCCTCCACTTT. Encoded protein: CASRRTAQNSPLHF.